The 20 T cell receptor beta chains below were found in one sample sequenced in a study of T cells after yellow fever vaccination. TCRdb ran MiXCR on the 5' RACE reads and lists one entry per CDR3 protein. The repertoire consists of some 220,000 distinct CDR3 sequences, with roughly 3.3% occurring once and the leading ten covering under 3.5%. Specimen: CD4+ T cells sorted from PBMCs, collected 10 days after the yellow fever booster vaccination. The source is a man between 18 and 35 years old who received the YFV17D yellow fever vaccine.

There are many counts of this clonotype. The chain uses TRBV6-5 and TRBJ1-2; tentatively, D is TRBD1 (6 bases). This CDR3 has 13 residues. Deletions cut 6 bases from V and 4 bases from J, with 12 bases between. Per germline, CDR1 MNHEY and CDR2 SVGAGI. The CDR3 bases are TGTGCCAGCAGAGCCGGACAGTTCTATGGCTACACCTTC. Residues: CASRAGQFYGYTF.

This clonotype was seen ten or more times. Written as DNA, the CDR3 is TGTGCCAGCAGTTTACAACAGGGTCCCTATGAAAAACTGTTTTTT. Amino acids: CASSLQQGPYEKLFF. V gene TRBV27 combines with J gene TRBJ1-4; perhaps TRBD1 as D (6 bases). Germline CDR1 reads MNHEY; CDR2 reads SMNVEV (reference sequence). This CDR3 comprises 15 residues. V lost 2 bases and J lost 6, with 13 bases in between.

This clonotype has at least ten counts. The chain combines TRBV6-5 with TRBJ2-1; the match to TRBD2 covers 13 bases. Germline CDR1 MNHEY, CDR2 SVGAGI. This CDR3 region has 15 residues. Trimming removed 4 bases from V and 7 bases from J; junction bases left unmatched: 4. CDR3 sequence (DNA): TGTGCCAGCAGTTTTACTAGCGGGGGGGCAAATGAGCAGTTCTTC. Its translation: CASSFTSGGANEQFF.

This CDR3 is CSAEPAVHEQFF. The CDR3, as DNA: TGCAGTGCCGAACCGGCGGTCCATGAGCAGTTCTTC. The rearrangement joins TRBV20-1 to TRBJ2-1, with no clear D. Trimming took 6 bases from V and 8 from J, leaving 14 bases between them. The germline CDR1 and CDR2 sequences are DFQATT and SNEGSKA (reference sequence). This CDR3 has 12 amino acids.

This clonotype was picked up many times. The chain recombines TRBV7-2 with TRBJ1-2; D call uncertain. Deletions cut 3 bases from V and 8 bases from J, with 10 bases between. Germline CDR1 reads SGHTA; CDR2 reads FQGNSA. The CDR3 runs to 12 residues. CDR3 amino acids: CASSLHQNGYTF. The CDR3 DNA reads TGTGCCAGCAGCTTGCACCAGAACGGCTACACCTTC.

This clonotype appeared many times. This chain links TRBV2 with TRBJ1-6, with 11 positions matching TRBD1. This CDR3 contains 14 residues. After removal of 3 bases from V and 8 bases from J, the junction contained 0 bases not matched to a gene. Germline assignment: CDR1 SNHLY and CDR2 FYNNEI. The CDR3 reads CASSEDRGHSPLHF. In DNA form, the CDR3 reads TGTGCCAGCAGTGAGGACAGGGGGCATTCACCCCTCCACTTT.

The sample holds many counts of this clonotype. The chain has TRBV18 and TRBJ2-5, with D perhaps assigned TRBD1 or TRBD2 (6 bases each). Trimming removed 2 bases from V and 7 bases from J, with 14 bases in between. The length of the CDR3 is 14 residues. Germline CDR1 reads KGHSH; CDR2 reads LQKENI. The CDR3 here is CASSPDSGGGTQYF. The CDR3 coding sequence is TGTGCCAGCTCACCAGACAGCGGAGGGGGGACCCAGTACTTC.

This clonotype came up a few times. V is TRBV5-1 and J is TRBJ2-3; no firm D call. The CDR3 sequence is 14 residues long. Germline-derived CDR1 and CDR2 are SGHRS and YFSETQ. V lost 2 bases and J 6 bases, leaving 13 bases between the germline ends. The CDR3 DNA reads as TGCGCCAGCAGCTTTAGTGGCGCTACTGATACGCAGTATTTT. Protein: CASSFSGATDTQYF.

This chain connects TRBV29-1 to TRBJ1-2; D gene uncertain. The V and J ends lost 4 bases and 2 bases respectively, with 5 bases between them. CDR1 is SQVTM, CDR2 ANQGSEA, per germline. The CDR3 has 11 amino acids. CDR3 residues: CSVVVNYGYTF. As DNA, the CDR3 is TGCAGCGTTGTCGTCAACTATGGCTACACCTTC.

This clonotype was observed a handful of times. CDR3 nucleotide sequence: TGCAGTGCAAGGTCCCTCCTTGCAACTAATGAAAAACTGTTTTTT. Its protein is CSARSLLATNEKLFF. The J gene is TRBJ1-4, the V gene TRBV20-1, with unresolved D. V was shortened by 6 bases and J by 0 bases, with 14 bases between the two germline ends. This CDR3 is 15 amino acids long. Germline values: CDR1 DFQATT, CDR2 SNEGSKA (reference sequence).

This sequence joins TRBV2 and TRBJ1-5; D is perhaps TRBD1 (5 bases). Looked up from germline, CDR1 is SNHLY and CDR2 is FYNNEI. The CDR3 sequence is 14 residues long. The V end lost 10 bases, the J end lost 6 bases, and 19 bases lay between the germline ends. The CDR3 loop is CATSQGLERQPQHF. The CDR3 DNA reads TGTGCCACTAGCCAGGGACTGGAGCGTCAGCCCCAGCATTTT.

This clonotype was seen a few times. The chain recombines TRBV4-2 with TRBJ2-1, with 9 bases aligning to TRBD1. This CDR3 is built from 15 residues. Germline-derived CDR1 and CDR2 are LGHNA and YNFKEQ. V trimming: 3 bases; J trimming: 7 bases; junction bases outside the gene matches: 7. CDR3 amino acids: CASSQELQGANEQFF. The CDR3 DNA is TGTGCCAGCAGCCAGGAGTTACAGGGGGCAAATGAGCAGTTCTTC.

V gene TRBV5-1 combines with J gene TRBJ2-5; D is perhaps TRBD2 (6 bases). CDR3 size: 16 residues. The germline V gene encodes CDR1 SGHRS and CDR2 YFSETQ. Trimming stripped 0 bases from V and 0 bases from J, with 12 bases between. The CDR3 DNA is TGCGCCAGCAGCTTGGCCGCTGGGGGGTACCAAGAGACCCAGTACTTC. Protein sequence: CASSLAAGGYQETQYF.

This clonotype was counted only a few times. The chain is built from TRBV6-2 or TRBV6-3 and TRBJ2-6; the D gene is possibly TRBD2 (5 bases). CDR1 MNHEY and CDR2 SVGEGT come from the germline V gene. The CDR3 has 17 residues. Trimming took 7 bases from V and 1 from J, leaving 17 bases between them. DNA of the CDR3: TGTGCCAGCACTAAGGGAGAAGCATGGTCTGGGGCCAACGTCCTGACTTTC. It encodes CASTKGEAWSGANVLTF.

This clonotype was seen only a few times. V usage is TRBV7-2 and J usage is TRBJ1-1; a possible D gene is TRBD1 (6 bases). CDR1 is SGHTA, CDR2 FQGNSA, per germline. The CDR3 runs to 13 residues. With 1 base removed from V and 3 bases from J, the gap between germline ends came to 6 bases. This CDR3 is CASSLGTDTEAFF. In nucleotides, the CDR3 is TGTGCCAGCAGCTTAGGGACAGACACTGAAGCTTTCTTT.

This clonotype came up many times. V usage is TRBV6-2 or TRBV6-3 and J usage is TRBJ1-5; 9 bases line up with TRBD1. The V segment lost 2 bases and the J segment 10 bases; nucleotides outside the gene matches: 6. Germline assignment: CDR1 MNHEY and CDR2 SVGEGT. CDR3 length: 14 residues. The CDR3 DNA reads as TGTGCCAGCAGTTACGCCGGGACAGGGTCCCCCCAGCATTTT. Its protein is CASSYAGTGSPQHF.

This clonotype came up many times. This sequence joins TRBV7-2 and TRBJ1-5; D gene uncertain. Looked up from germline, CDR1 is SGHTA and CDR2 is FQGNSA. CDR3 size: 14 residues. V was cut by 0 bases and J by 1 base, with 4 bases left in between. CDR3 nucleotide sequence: TGTGCCAGCAGCTTAGCCCCCAGCAATCAGCCCCAGCATTTT. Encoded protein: CASSLAPSNQPQHF.

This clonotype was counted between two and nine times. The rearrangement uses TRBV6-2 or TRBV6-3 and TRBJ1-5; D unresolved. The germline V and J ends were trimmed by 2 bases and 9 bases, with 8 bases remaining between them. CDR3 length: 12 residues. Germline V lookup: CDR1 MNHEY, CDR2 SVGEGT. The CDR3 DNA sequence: TGTGCCAGCAGTTACAGCAACGCGCCCCAGCATTTT. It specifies CASSYSNAPQHF.

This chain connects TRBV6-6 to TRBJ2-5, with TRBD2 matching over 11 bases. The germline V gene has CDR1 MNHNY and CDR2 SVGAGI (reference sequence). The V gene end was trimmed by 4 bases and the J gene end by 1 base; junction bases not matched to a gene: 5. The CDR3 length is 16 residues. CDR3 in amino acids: CASSSPGLAAQETQYF. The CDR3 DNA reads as TGTGCCAGCAGTTCTCCGGGACTAGCGGCCCAAGAGACCCAGTACTTC.

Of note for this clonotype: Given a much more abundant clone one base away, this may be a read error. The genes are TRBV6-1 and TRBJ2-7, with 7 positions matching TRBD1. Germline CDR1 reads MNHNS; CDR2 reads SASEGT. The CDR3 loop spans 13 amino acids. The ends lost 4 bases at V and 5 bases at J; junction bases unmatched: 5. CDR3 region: CASSVEGADEQYF. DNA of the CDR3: TGTGCCAGCAGTGTCGAGGGGGCCGACGAGCAGTACTTC.